The entry below gives a single T cell receptor (beta chain) sequence along with its context. The entry originates in a study of blood T cell repertoires in COVID-19. Study-level background: The United States, Italy and Spain supplied acute and convalescent COVID-19 samples. PBMCs, B-cell-depleted T cells, or T cells were the source of the cDNA or gDNA that made up the material.

In the original processing: Estimates of nucleated cell counts were drawn from the amplification of reference gene primers. Method: immunoSEQ multiplex PCR; TCRdb's copy keeps in-frame clones and lacks some. The V and J calls and clone size come from that table; D and trimming were worked out from the DNA. The sample includes roughly 130,000 clones, around 90% of them seen just once. Germline V gene lookup returns CDR1 MNHEY and CDR2 SMNVEV (reference sequence). The CDR3 contains 17 residues. V lost 5 bases and J lost 4; bases outside the gene matches: 11. The TCR sequence derives from a man in his 60s with active or convalescent COVID-19. Material: peripheral blood. V and J are TRBV27 and TRBJ2-7, with TRBD2 matching over 13 bases. The CDR3 DNA is TGTGCCAGCAGTGCGATGTTCGGGACTAGCGGGACTTACGAGCAGTACTTC. Translating gives CASSAMFGTSGTYEQYF.